A selection of T cell receptor beta chains follows, all from one sample in a study of post-analysis software for immune sequencing data. Each CDR3 protein is one row after TCRdb ran MiXCR on the PCR reads. The data show some 700,000 distinct CDR3 sequences, 55% to 60% seen once. Sequences were obtained from blood. The receptors originated from a girl under 10 years old with multiple sclerosis. Each CDR3 is given without its conserved first and last residue.

TRBV20-1	TRBJ2-3	SGIAGAEDTQY
TRBV6-2/TRBV6-3	TRBJ2-1	ASSPTGGGSYNEQF
TRBV6-2/TRBV6-3	TRBJ1-5	ASSETGGVQPQH
TRBV6-5	TRBJ2-7	ASSYQSEILRQGGSYEQY
TRBV11-2	TRBJ1-2	ASSAGVGYGYT
TRBV3-1	TRBJ2-7	ASSTVEAYYEQY
TRBV11-2	TRBJ2-1	ASSPYRRDEQF
TRBV20-1	TRBJ2-1	SARVKSSGRVVREGNEQF
TRBV12-3/TRBV12-4	TRBJ1-2	ASSLEPLGQGYT
TRBV14	TRBJ2-1	ASSRRLAGGLYNEQF
TRBV29-1	TRBJ1-2	SVEDLQGGLGYT
TRBV9	TRBJ2-3	ASSVEGIDTQY
TRBV11-2	TRBJ2-4	ASSLSTGFKNIQY
TRBV12-3/TRBV12-4	TRBJ2-7	ASSFGRDEQY
TRBV25-1	TRBJ2-3	ASSGRQGSTDTQY
TRBV6-6	-	ASSYSSGQEQY
TRBV6-5	TRBJ2-1	ASSRLAGGGNEQF
TRBV7-3	TRBJ2-1	ASSLAKGRYNEQF
TRBV4-3	TRBJ1-2	ASSQDLGESPPFYGYT
TRBV12-3/TRBV12-4	TRBJ2-3	ASTVRGGSTDTQY
TRBV5-5	TRBJ1-2	ASSLIPGSDGYT
TRBV7-2	TRBJ1-5	ASREGQYSNQPQH
TRBV7-2	TRBJ2-4	ASSQSPRTGLTAKNIQY
TRBV20-1	TRBJ2-7	SARDAEVYEQY
TRBV29-1	TRBJ2-1	SVEEAGQPTRGNEQF
TRBV7-9	TRBJ1-1	ASSLWDRENTEAF
TRBV20-1	TRBJ2-5	SARETLDRQEAQY
TRBV6-4	TRBJ2-1	ASSDSWGSSYNEQF
TRBV7-2	TRBJ2-5	ASSYTLEETQY
TRBV14	TRBJ2-7	ASSQMSSYEQY
TRBV4-1	TRBJ2-1	ASSQEVTSSSYNEQF
TRBV7-9	TRBJ2-6	ASSSSDRGLSGANVLT
TRBV7-2	TRBJ2-1	ASSPAGTYSYNEQF
TRBV7-2	TRBJ1-1	ASSFRTVLLNTEAF
TRBV7-2	TRBJ2-2	ASSLTGQFFTGELF
TRBV6-5	TRBJ2-2	ASSYSSGGKNTGELF
TRBV10-3	TRBJ2-3	ATSTGPTDTQY
TRBV10-3	TRBJ1-2	AISADRDRGYT
TRBV12-3/TRBV12-4	TRBJ2-6	ASRLRVVGQGPSGANVLT
TRBV12-3/TRBV12-4	TRBJ2-3	ASNKIGGSSDTQY
TRBV4-3	TRBJ2-1	ASSQARGRGWDEQF
TRBV7-7	TRBJ2-1	ASSLGTSGGEQF
TRBV29-1	TRBJ2-7	SVGQGGSYNEQY
TRBV20-1	TRBJ2-7	SATGQPGRYEQY
TRBV24-1	TRBJ2-6	ATSGFTGDSSGANVLT